Shown below are 10 T cell receptor beta chains from a single sample sequenced in a study of T cell responses to AZD1222 COVID-19 vaccine. Measured with immunoSEQ multiplex PCR; TCRdb has only the in-frame clones, and not every one. The repertoire holds about 200,000 clones, with 94% as singletons. The material sequenced was peripheral blood, taken 28 days after the second dose of the MenACWY control vaccine. The receptor set was obtained from an adult who received the MenACWY meningococcal vaccine as a control.

V usage is TRBV29-1 and J usage is TRBJ2-3; maybe TRBD2 (5 bases). CDR3 length: 12 residues. The germline V gene has CDR1 SQVTM and CDR2 ANQGSEA. The V and J ends lost 3 bases and 3 bases respectively, with 7 bases between them. The CDR3 protein is CSVDEGTDTQYF. Written as DNA, the CDR3 is TGCAGCGTTGATGAGGGTACAGATACGCAGTATTTT.

The V and J genes are TRBV5-1 and TRBJ2-7; 8 bases are shared with TRBD2. The V and J ends lost 4 bases and 0 bases, in that order; junction bases with no gene match: 3. CDR3 length equals 14 residues. CDR1 SGHRS and CDR2 YFSETQ come from the germline V gene. The CDR3 DNA reads as TGCGCCAGCAGCAGGAGCGGGGGCTCCTACGAGCAGTACTTC. Translated: CASSRSGGSYEQYF.

This chain uses TRBV28 with TRBJ2-7; 9 nucleotides match TRBD2. Germline-derived CDR1 and CDR2 are MDHEN and SYDVKM. V lost 6 bases, J lost 1 base, and 4 bases stayed unmatched. The CDR3 is 14 amino acids. The CDR3 DNA follows: TGTGCCAGCAGCGAGCGGGGGGTTTCCTACGAGCAGTACTTC. Translating it yields CASSERGVSYEQYF.

The chain joins TRBV6-5 to TRBJ1-1, with no clear D. The V and J ends lost 0 bases and 1 base respectively, with 6 bases between them. The CDR3 covers 14 residues. Germline CDR1 reads MNHEY; CDR2 reads SVGAGI. CDR3 in amino acids: CASSYSMRNTEAFF. The DNA for the CDR3 is TGTGCCAGCAGTTACTCAATGAGGAACACTGAAGCTTTCTTT.

This chain uses TRBV27 with TRBJ2-7, with D unresolved. Trimming removed 3 bases from V and 3 bases from J, with 12 bases in between. The CDR3 covers 14 residues. CDR1 is MNHEY and CDR2 is SMNVEV in the germline V gene (reference sequence). As DNA, the CDR3 is TGTGCCAGCAGTTTTAGCAGATTCTTCTACGAGCAGTACTTC. Translating gives CASSFSRFFYEQYF.

This sequence joins TRBV7-8 and TRBJ1-1, with D possibly TRBD1 on 6 matching bases. The CDR3 consists of 14 residues. V shed 2 bases and J shed 4 bases, with 11 bases lying between them. Germline CDR1 and CDR2: SGHVS and FQNEAQ. CDR3: CASSLSGGGTEAFF. CDR3 DNA: TGTGCCAGCAGCTTATCGGGGGGCGGCACTGAAGCTTTCTTT.

The rearrangement joins TRBV24-1 to TRBJ2-1, with a possible D match to TRBD1 (6 bases). V was clipped by 5 bases and J by 0 bases, with 10 bases between them. The V gene's germline CDR1 is KGHDR and CDR2 SFDVKD. The CDR3 is 15 residues long. CDR3 bases: TGTGCCACCAGTGGGACAGCGAGCTCCTACAATGAGCAGTTCTTC. It is translated as CATSGTASSYNEQFF.

CDR3 sequence reads: CASSPGFTDTQYF. CDR3 nucleotides: TGTGCCAGCAGCCCGGGGTTCACAGATACGCAGTATTTT. This chain joins TRBV11-3 and TRBJ2-3; D possibly corresponds to TRBD2 (5 bases). CDR1 is SGHNT and CDR2 is YENEEA in the germline V gene. The CDR3 has 13 amino acids. V was pared by 5 bases and J by 2 bases, with 8 bases between.

This CDR3 reads CASTNDRGPANEQFF. The CDR3 DNA reads TGTGCCAGCACCAACGACAGGGGGCCAGCAAATGAGCAGTTCTTC. This chain uses TRBV9 with TRBJ2-1; 10 bases are shared with TRBD1. V lost 6 bases to trimming and J lost 7 bases; unmatched junction nucleotides: 10. This CDR3 contains 15 residues. Germline-derived CDR1 and CDR2 are SGDLS and YYNGEE.

The V and J genes are TRBV5-1 and TRBJ2-7; 9 bases map to TRBD1. The V gene's germline CDR1 is SGHRS and CDR2 YFSETQ. V was pared by 4 bases and J by 5 bases, with 10 bases of the junction left unmatched. The CDR3 contains 15 residues. In nucleotides, the CDR3 is TGCGCCAGCAGCGCAACAGGGGGCGGGTTTGACGAGCAGTACTTC. Its translation is CASSATGGGFDEQYF.